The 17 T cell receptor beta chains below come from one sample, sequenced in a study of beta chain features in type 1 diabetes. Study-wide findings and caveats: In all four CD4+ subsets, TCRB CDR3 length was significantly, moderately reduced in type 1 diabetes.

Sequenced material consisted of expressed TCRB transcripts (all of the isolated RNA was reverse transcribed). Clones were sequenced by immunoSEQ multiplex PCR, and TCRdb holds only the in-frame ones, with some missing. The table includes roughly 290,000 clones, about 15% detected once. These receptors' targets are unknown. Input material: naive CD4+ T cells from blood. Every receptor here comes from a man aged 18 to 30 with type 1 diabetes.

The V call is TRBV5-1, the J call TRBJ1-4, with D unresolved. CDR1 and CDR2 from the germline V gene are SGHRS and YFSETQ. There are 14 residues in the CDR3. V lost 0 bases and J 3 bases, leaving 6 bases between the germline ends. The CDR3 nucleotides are TGCGCCAGCAGCTTGGGGGCAGCTAATGAAAAACTGTTTTTT. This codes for CASSLGAANEKLFF.

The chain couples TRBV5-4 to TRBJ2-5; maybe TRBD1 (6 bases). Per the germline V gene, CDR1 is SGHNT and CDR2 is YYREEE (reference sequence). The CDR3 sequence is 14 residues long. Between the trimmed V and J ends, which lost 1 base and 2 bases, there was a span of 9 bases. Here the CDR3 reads CASSLIQGQETQYF. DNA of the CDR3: TGTGCCAGCAGCTTGATACAGGGACAAGAGACCCAGTACTTC.

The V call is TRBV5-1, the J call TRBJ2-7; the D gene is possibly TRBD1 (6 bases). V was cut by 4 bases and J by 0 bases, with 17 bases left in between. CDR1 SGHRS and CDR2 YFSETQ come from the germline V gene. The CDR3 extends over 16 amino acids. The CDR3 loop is CASSPQGQTSSYEQYF. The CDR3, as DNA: TGCGCCAGCAGCCCCCAGGGACAAACGAGCTCCTACGAGCAGTACTTC.

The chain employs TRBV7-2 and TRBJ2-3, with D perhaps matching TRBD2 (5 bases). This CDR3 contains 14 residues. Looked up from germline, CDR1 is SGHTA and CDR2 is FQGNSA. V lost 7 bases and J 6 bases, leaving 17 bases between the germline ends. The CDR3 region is CASKPHGRRDTQYF. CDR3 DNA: TGTGCCAGCAAACCCCATGGGCGGAGGGATACGCAGTATTTT.

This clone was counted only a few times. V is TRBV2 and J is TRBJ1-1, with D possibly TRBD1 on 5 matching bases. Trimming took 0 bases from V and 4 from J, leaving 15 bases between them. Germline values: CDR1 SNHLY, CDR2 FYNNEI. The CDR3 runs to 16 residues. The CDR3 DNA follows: TGTGCCAGCAGTGAAGCGGGGGGGAGTCTGAGCACTGAAGCTTTCTTT. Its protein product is CASSEAGGSLSTEAFF.

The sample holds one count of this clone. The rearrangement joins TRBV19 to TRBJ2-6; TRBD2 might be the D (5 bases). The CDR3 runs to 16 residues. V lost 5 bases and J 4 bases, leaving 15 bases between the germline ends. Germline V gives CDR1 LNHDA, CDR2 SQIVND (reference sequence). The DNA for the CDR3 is TGTGCCAGTAGTGCGGGCGGTAGGTCCGGGGCCAACGTCCTGACTTTC. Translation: CASSAGGRSGANVLTF.

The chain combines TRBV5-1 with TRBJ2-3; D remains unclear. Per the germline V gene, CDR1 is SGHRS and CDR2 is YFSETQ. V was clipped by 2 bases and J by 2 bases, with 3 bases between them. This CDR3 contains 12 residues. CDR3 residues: CASSLHTDTQYF. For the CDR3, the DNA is TGCGCCAGCAGCTTACACACAGATACGCAGTATTTT. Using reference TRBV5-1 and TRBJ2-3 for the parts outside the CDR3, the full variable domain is KAGVTQTPRYLIKTRGQQVTLSCSPISGHRSVSWYQQTPGQGLQFLFEYFSETQRNKGNFPGRFSGRQFSNSRSEMNVSTLELGDSALYLCASSLHTDTQYFGPGTRLTVL.

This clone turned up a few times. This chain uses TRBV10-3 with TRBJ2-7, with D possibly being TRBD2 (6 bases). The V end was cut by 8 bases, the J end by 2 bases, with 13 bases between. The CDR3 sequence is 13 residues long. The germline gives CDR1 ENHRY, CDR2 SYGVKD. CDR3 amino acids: CAISGTDTYEQYF. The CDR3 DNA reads TGTGCCATCTCCGGGACTGATACCTACGAGCAGTACTTC.

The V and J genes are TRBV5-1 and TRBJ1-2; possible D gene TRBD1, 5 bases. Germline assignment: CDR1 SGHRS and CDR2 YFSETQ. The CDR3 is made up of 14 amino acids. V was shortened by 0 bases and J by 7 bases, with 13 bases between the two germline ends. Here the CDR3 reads CASSLASGSSGYTF. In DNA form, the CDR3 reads TGCGCCAGCAGCTTGGCTTCAGGGTCGAGTGGCTACACCTTC.

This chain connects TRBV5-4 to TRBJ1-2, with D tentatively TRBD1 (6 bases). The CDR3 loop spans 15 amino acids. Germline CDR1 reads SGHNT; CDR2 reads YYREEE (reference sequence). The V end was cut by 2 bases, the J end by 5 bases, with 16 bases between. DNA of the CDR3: TGTGCCAGCAGCTTAGGCACAGGGTTGGGGTATGGCTACACCTTC. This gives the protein CASSLGTGLGYGYTF.

CDR3 DNA sequence: TGTGCCAGCAGCCCCCGGGAGGTGGCTTTCTTT. Amino acids: CASSPREVAFF. This chain joins TRBV7-9 and TRBJ1-1; the D is unclear. Deletions cut 5 bases from V and 11 bases from J, with 12 bases between. The CDR3 totals 11 residues. Per germline, CDR1 SEHNR and CDR2 FQNEAQ (reference sequence).

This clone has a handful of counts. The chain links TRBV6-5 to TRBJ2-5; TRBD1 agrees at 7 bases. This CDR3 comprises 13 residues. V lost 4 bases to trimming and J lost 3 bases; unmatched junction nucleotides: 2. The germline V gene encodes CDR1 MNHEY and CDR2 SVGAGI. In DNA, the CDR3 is TGTGCCAGCAGTTCCGACAGGGAAGAGACCCAGTACTTC. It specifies CASSSDREETQYF.

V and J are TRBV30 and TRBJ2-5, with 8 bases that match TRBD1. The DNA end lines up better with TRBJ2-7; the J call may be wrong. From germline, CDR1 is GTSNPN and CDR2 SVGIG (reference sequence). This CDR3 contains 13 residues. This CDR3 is CAWRTTGGYEQYF. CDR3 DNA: TGTGCCTGGAGGACCACAGGGGGGTACGAGCAGTACTTC.

This chain's CDR3 is CASSSGGDRMETQYF. The CDR3 DNA sequence: TGTGCCAGCAGCTCGGGCGGGGACCGTATGGAGACCCAGTACTTC. The V call is TRBV7-9, the J call TRBJ2-5; weak D call: TRBD2 (6 bases). The CDR3 has 15 residues. Germline V lookup: CDR1 SEHNR, CDR2 FQNEAQ (reference sequence). The V end lost 4 bases, the J end lost 5 bases, and 17 bases lay between the germline ends.

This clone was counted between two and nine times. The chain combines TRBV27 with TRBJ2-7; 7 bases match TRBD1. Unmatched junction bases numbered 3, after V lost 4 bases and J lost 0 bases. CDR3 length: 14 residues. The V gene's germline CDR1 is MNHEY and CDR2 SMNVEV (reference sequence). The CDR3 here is CASSYTGASYEQYF. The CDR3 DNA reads TGTGCCAGCAGTTATACAGGGGCCTCCTACGAGCAGTACTTC.

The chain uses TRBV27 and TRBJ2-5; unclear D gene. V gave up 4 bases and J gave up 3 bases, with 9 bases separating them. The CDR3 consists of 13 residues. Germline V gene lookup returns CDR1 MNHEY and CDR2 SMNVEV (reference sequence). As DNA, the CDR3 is TGTGCCAGCAGTTCCTATTCTAAAGAGACCCAGTACTTC. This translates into CASSSYSKETQYF.

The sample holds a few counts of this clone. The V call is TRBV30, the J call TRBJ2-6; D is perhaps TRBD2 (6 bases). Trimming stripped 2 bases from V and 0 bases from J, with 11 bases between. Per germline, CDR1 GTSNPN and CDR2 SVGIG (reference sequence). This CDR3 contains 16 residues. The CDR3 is CAWSSPGVSGANVLTF. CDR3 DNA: TGTGCCTGGAGTTCGCCGGGGGTCTCTGGGGCCAACGTCCTGACTTTC.